This is a list of T cell receptor beta chains from one sample in a study of T cells in Graves' hyperthyroidism and ophthalmopathy. TCRdb used MiXCR to reprocess the multiplex PCR reads, holding one entry per CDR3 protein. The top ten hold around 10% of the sample, which has more than 300,000 distinct CDR3 sequences, approximately 14% seen once. Sequencing was done on a sample of blood. Source of these receptors: a woman aged 55-75 years with Graves' hyperthyroidism. CDR3s include the opening cysteine and the closing phenylalanine or tryptophan. The D gene is left open where the match is weak.

CDR3: CASRGLAGENTGELFF; V: TRBV6-1; J: TRBJ2-2; D: TRBD2
CDR3: CASSQTGPLTDTQYF; V: TRBV7-9; J: TRBJ2-3; D: TRBD1
CDR3: CSAPSRQGTETQYF; V: TRBV20-1; J: TRBJ2-5; D: NA
CDR3: CASHMGLAGLNEQFF; V: TRBV27; J: TRBJ2-1; D: TRBD2
CDR3: CASSAGAGYGYTF; V: TRBV2; J: TRBJ1-2; D: NA
CDR3: CAWKQGEDQPQHF; V: TRBV30; J: TRBJ1-5; D: TRBD1
CDR3: CATSDSLRQGDPPQHF; V: TRBV24-1; J: TRBJ1-5; D: TRBD1
CDR3: CASKLQARNTEAFF; V: TRBV12-3/TRBV12-4; J: TRBJ1-1; D: NA
CDR3: CASSPGLAGGPYYEQYF; V: TRBV11-3; J: TRBJ2-7; D: TRBD2
CDR3: CASSPQAPAYNEQFF; V: TRBV6-1; J: TRBJ2-1; D: NA
CDR3: CASLHAGTDTQYF; V: TRBV11-2; J: TRBJ2-3; D: NA
CDR3: CASSPTRGTGELFF; V: TRBV27; J: TRBJ2-2; D: NA
CDR3: CASRYRTSGSIYEQYF; V: TRBV12-3/TRBV12-4; J: TRBJ2-7; D: TRBD2
CDR3: CSARADSISASYEQYF; V: TRBV20-1; J: TRBJ2-7; D: NA
CDR3: CSAPDYLYNEQFF; V: TRBV20-1; J: TRBJ2-1; D: NA
CDR3: CASSMVRGRTGNTIYF; V: TRBV19; J: TRBJ1-3; D: TRBD1
CDR3: CASSLKTGPMNTEAFF; V: TRBV7-8; J: TRBJ1-1; D: NA
CDR3: CASSHTGAGATGELFF; V: TRBV4-2; J: TRBJ2-2; D: NA
CDR3: CASRDSSEQYF; V: TRBV2; J: TRBJ2-7; D: NA
CDR3: CASLPLLAGAEQYF; V: TRBV2; J: TRBJ2-7; D: TRBD2
CDR3: CSASPQAEAFF; V: TRBV20-1; J: TRBJ1-1; D: NA
CDR3: CASSPPIPLAGAGAYEQYF; V: TRBV18; J: TRBJ2-7; D: TRBD2
CDR3: CASSFSRRGSNEQYF; V: TRBV11-3; J: TRBJ2-7; D: TRBD2
CDR3: CSVYRGNTEAFF; V: TRBV29-1; J: TRBJ1-1; D: NA
CDR3: CASSQVGANEQFF; V: TRBV4-1; J: TRBJ2-1; D: NA
CDR3: CSAKGLTDTGELFF; V: TRBV20-1; J: TRBJ2-2; D: NA
CDR3: CASSSGLAGDTQYF; V: TRBV7-9; J: TRBJ2-3; D: TRBD2
CDR3: CASSLGDYGYTF; V: TRBV28; J: TRBJ1-2; D: NA
CDR3: CASTPTAPLKNEQYF; V: TRBV19; J: TRBJ2-7; D: NA
CDR3: CSAREGTRSYEQYF; V: TRBV20-1; J: TRBJ2-7; D: TRBD2
CDR3: CASRFNTGGTGELFF; V: TRBV6-9; J: TRBJ2-2; D: TRBD1
CDR3: CASSLEGAISSYEQYF; V: TRBV11-2; J: TRBJ2-7; D: NA
CDR3: CASSSSGLRGGEQYF; V: TRBV28; J: TRBJ2-7; D: NA